This entry describes one T cell receptor beta chain. What it binds is unknown. The sample comes from a study of regulatory and conventional T cells in RAG deficiency. General observations from the study: In Omenn syndrome, sorted "Tregs" may be peripherally activated cells.

This CDR3 contains 13 residues. Trimming removed 3 bases from V and 5 bases from J, with 10 bases in between. Per the germline V gene, CDR1 is SEHNR and CDR2 is FQNEAQ (reference sequence). Blood CD4+ CD25-low CD127-high conventional T cells supplied the genomic DNA template. The method was immunoSEQ multiplex PCR; TCRdb's version includes in-frame clones alone and lacks a portion of them. Among 25,000 to 35,000 clones, 90% to 95% were seen once, and the ten largest hold under 0.2%. The sample was also linked to a second study, of regulatory T cells. That report notes: The PCR used 52 TRBV and 13 TRBJ primers.

What was sequenced was CD25- CD4+ T cells sorted from blood. The TCR sequence derives from a human donor in good health. V gene TRBV7-9 combines with J gene TRBJ2-5; D may be TRBD1 (6 bases). CDR3 in DNA: TGTGCCAGCAGCTTTGGAAGGGGGGAGACCCAGTACTTC. As protein: CASSFGRGETQYF.